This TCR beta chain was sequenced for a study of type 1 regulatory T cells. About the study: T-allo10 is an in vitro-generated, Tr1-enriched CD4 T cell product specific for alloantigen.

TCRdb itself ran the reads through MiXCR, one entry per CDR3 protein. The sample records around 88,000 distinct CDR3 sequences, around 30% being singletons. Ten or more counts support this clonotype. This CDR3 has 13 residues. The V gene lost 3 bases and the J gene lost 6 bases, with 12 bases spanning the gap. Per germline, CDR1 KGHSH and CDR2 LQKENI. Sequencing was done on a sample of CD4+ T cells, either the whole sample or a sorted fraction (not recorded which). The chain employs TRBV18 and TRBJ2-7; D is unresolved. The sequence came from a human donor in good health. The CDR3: CASSPRTTGEQYF. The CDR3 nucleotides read TGTGCCAGCTCACCTCGGACCACGGGCGAGCAGTACTTC.